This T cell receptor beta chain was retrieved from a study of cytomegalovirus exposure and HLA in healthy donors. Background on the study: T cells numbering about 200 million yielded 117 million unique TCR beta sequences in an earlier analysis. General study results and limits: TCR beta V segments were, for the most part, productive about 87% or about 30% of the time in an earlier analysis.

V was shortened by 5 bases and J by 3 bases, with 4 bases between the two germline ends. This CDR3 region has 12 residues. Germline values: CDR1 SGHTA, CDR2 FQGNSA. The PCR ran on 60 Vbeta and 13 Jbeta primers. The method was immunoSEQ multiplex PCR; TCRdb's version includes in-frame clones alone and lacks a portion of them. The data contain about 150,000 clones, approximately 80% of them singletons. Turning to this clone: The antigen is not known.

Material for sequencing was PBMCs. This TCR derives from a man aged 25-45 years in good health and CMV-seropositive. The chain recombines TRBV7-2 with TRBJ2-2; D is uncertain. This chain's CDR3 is CASSPYTGELFF. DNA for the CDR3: TGTGCCAGCAGCCCGTACACCGGGGAGCTGTTTTTT.